Listed below are T cell receptor beta chains from one sample, sequenced in a study of CD8 T cells in ankylosing spondylitis. TCRdb independently ran MiXCR on the 5' RACE reads; one entry per CDR3 protein. The repertoire holds roughly 120,000 distinct CDR3 sequences, roughly 13% seen once, with approximately 3.1% in the top ten. Sequencing used blood, either unsorted or a sorted T cell fraction (not recorded which). These receptors all stem from a female donor with ankylosing spondylitis or in good health (not recorded which). CDR3s include the opening cysteine and the closing phenylalanine or tryptophan. The order of the fields is J gene, D gene, V gene, clone size, CDR3 DNA, CDR3 protein. A D gene is named only where the DNA matches it firmly. Expanded clones are given a class, and other clones once, few, many or no size at all.

J: TRBJ1-4; D: NA; V: TRBV19; size: few; DNA: TGTGCCAGTAGTCTCTCAGGGAGGGCCCGTCCGGAAAAACTGTTTTTT; CDR3: CASSLSGRARPEKLFF
J: TRBJ2-7; D: TRBD2; V: TRBV12-3/TRBV12-4; size: many; DNA: TGTGCCAGCAGGCCAGGACTAGCGCGGGTCGAGCAGTACTTC; CDR3: CASRPGLARVEQYF
J: TRBJ2-3; D: NA; V: TRBV6-1; size: NA; DNA: TGTGCCAGCAGCCCCGGTCCCGGGACTAGCACAGATACGCAGTATTTT; CDR3: CASSPGPGTSTDTQYF
J: TRBJ2-3; D: NA; V: TRBV20-1; size: many; DNA: TGCAGTGCTAGTTTGTGGGACACCACAGATACGCAGTATTTT; CDR3: CSASLWDTTDTQYF
J: TRBJ2-2; D: TRBD1; V: TRBV12-3/TRBV12-4; size: NA; DNA: TGTGCCAGCAGTTTAGGGAGACAGGGGGCGCAGAACACCGGGGAGCTGTTTTTT; CDR3: CASSLGRQGAQNTGELFF
J: TRBJ2-1; D: TRBD2; V: TRBV6-5; size: many; DNA: TGTGCCAGCCATGGCGGGGGCTCCTACAATGAGCAGTTCTTC; CDR3: CASHGGGSYNEQFF
J: TRBJ2-3; D: NA; V: TRBV18; size: NA; DNA: TGTGCCAGCTCACCACCGGTAACTAGTAGTGGCACAGATACGCAGTATTTT; CDR3: CASSPPVTSSGTDTQYF
J: TRBJ1-2; D: NA; V: TRBV2; size: NA; DNA: TGTGCCAGCGACCGCGATCGGACTAACTATGGCTACACCTTC; CDR3: CASDRDRTNYGYTF
J: TRBJ1-4; D: NA; V: TRBV7-2; size: few; DNA: TGTGCCAGCAGCTTAGGCAGTCATAATGAAAAACTGTTTTTT; CDR3: CASSLGSHNEKLFF
J: TRBJ2-5; D: TRBD2; V: TRBV19; size: NA; DNA: TGTGCCAGTCGTCGAGCGGGGAGTCGAGAGACCCAGTACTTC; CDR3: CASRRAGSRETQYF
J: TRBJ2-5; D: TRBD2; V: TRBV7-9; size: once; DNA: TGTGCCAGCAGCGTTAGCGGGGGGGTGGCCCAGTACTTC; CDR3: CASSVSGGVAQYF
J: TRBJ2-1; D: NA; V: TRBV12-3/TRBV12-4; size: NA; DNA: TGTGCCAGCACCCGAGGAGGGGGGGGGTACAATGAGCAGTTCTTC; CDR3: CASTRGGGGYNEQFF
J: TRBJ1-1; D: NA; V: TRBV28; size: many; DNA: TGTGCCAGCAGTCTCACTATGAACACTGAAGCTTTCTTT; CDR3: CASSLTMNTEAFF
J: TRBJ2-5; D: TRBD2; V: TRBV20-1; size: NA; DNA: TGCAGTGCTAGAGACCAAAAGACTAGCGGGGTTCAAGAGACCCAGTACTTC; CDR3: CSARDQKTSGVQETQYF
J: TRBJ2-7; D: TRBD2; V: TRBV7-2; size: NA; DNA: TGTGCCAGCAGCTTTGGACTAGCGATCTACGAGCAGTACTTC; CDR3: CASSFGLAIYEQYF
J: TRBJ2-5; D: NA; V: TRBV7-2; size: NA; DNA: TGTGCCAGCAGCTTAGTGGGTCGGGCGGGGGCACAAGAGACCCAGTACTTC; CDR3: CASSLVGRAGAQETQYF
J: TRBJ2-1; D: TRBD2; V: TRBV12-3/TRBV12-4; size: NA; DNA: TGTGCCTTCAGTTTACTAGGGACTAGCGGGCGTTACAATGAGCAGTTCTTC; CDR3: CAFSLLGTSGRYNEQFF
J: TRBJ2-1; D: NA; V: TRBV7-2; size: many; DNA: TGTGCCAGCAGCTTCCCGGAAAGGCAAGAGCAGTTCTTC; CDR3: CASSFPERQEQFF
J: TRBJ1-2; D: NA; V: TRBV2; size: NA; DNA: TGTGCCAGCAGCAGGGTATCTAACTATGGCTACACCTTC; CDR3: CASSRVSNYGYTF
J: TRBJ1-2; D: TRBD1; V: TRBV7-9; size: NA; DNA: TGTGCCAGCAGCTGGACAGGGGGCAAATATGGCTACACCTTC; CDR3: CASSWTGGKYGYTF
J: TRBJ2-1; D: NA; V: TRBV10-3; size: many; DNA: TGTGCCATCAGTGGCGACAGGAGCAATGAGCAGTTCTTC; CDR3: CAISGDRSNEQFF